A single sample is the source of the 5 T cell receptor beta chains below, sequenced in a study of shared clonotypes between healthy human individuals. Sequencing was performed with immunoSEQ multiplex PCR; in TCRdb, only in-frame clones are kept and a portion is missing. Here the sample spans more than 2,000,000 clones, about 92% being singletons. Sequenced: naive CD4+ T cells sorted from blood. The subset was: CD45RA+ positively selected. The receptors were sampled from a man between 18 and 35 years old in good health.

The chain joins TRBV27 to TRBJ2-3; 13 nucleotides align to TRBD2. Germline loops: CDR1 MNHEY, CDR2 SMNVEV (reference sequence). The CDR3 runs 16 residues. The V segment lost 2 bases and the J segment 5 bases; nucleotides outside the gene matches: 4. The CDR3 DNA follows: TGTGCCAGCAGTTTAAGACTAGCGGGGGGTCTAGATACGCAGTATTTT. Protein: CASSLRLAGGLDTQYF.

The rearrangement links TRBV7-3 to TRBJ1-2; D is unresolved. Trimming pared 2 bases from V and 7 bases from J, leaving 17 bases between. The CDR3 is 15 residues long. Germline lookup yields CDR1 SGHTA and CDR2 FQGTGA. CDR3 DNA sequence: TGTGCCAGCAGCTTAGCTGCGGGTAGTGAGGGTGGCTACACCTTC. Its protein is CASSLAAGSEGGYTF.

The chain employs TRBV6-5 and TRBJ1-2; D gene ambiguous. Trimming cost V 7 bases and J 3 bases, with 6 bases left between them. CDR1 and CDR2 from the germline V gene are MNHEY and SVGAGI. The CDR3 runs 11 residues. In DNA, the CDR3 is TGTGCCAGCATGAGGGACTATGGCTACACCTTC. Protein sequence: CASMRDYGYTF.

This clone was picked up one time. V and J are TRBV4-3 and TRBJ2-5, with 7 bases aligning to TRBD1. This CDR3 is 15 amino acids long. Germline lookup yields CDR1 LGHNA and CDR2 YSLEER. Trimming took 3 bases from V and 5 from J; bases not matched to a gene: 9. CDR3 loop: CASSQDYRGWETQYF. The CDR3 DNA is TGCGCCAGCAGCCAGGATTACAGGGGTTGGGAGACCCAGTACTTC.

The genes are TRBV20-1 and TRBJ2-3; TRBD1 might be the D (5 bases). CDR3 length equals 11 residues. The germline V gene has CDR1 DFQATT and CDR2 SNEGSKA (reference sequence). V gave up 6 bases and J gave up 6 bases, with 10 bases separating them. The chain's CDR3 is CSATGVDTQYF. The DNA for the CDR3 is TGCAGTGCAACAGGTGTGGATACGCAGTATTTT.